Listed below are T cell receptor beta chains from one sample, sequenced in a study of OX40 agonist ivuxolimab in advanced cancers. Clones were read by immunoSEQ multiplex PCR, and TCRdb kept only the in-frame ones, dropping some. The sample includes roughly 23,000 clones, 77% seen only once; the top ten take approximately 17%. The source material was CD4+ or CD8+ T cells sorted from blood, sampled in a trial of the OX40 agonist ivuxolimab. The source is an adult with an advanced solid tumor such as melanoma, head and neck, liver or kidney cancer. Each CDR3 is given with its conserved first and last residue. D genes are given only for firm matches. Size tells how often a clone was seen (once, few, many) or the class of an expanded clone, and some rows leave it out.

v_call	j_call	d_call	clone_size	cdr3_aa	cdr3_nt
TRBV27	TRBJ2-5	TRBD2	-	CASSYSGGVYQETQYF	TGTGCCAGCAGTTATTCGGGGGGGGTCTACCAAGAGACCCAGTACTTC
TRBV6-5	TRBJ1-5	-	few	CASGGRGGSQPQHF	TGTGCCAGCGGGGGGAGGGGAGGAAGTCAGCCCCAGCATTTT
TRBV7-9	TRBJ1-1	TRBD1	-	CASSTGDRGMITEAFF	TGTGCCAGCAGCACAGGGGACAGGGGGATGATCACTGAAGCTTTCTTT
TRBV5-1	TRBJ2-7	-	-	CASSSTGYEQYF	TGCGCCAGCAGCTCGACAGGCTACGAGCAGTACTTC
TRBV29-1	TRBJ1-1	TRBD1	-	CSVEGDRANTEAFF	TGCAGCGTTGAAGGAGACAGGGCTAACACTGAAGCTTTCTTT
TRBV5-4	TRBJ2-7	-	-	CASSSRHYEQYF	TGTGCCAGCAGCTCGCGACATTACGAGCAGTACTTC
TRBV11-2	TRBJ2-7	-	-	CASGHSTGQLTYEQYF	TGTGCCAGCGGCCATTCAACGGGACAATTAACCTACGAGCAGTACTTC
TRBV6-5	TRBJ1-2	-	-	CASCHRAGDGYTF	TGTGCCAGCTGCCACAGGGCGGGGGATGGCTACACCTTC
TRBV27	TRBJ2-7	-	-	CASSLGSESEQYF	TGTGCCAGCAGTTTGGGGTCGGAAAGCGAGCAGTACTTC
TRBV6-5	TRBJ1-1	TRBD1	-	CASSKNRGMNTEAFF	TGTGCCAGCAGTAAAAACAGGGGTATGAACACTGAAGCTTTCTTT
TRBV10-3	TRBJ2-5	-	-	CAISEGDTLDETQYF	TGTGCCATCAGTGAAGGAGACACATTAGATGAGACCCAGTACTTC
TRBV19	TRBJ2-5	TRBD1	-	CASSVRDRGQETQYF	TGTGCCAGTAGTGTCCGGGACAGGGGGCAAGAGACCCAGTACTTC
TRBV7-9	TRBJ2-6	-	once	CASSTRSSGANVLTF	TGTGCCAGCAGCACACGCAGCTCTGGGGCCAACGTCCTGACTTTC
TRBV14	TRBJ2-4	TRBD1	few	CASSQTGSLAKNIQYF	TGTGCCAGCAGCCAGACAGGGTCACTAGCCAAAAACATTCAGTACTTC